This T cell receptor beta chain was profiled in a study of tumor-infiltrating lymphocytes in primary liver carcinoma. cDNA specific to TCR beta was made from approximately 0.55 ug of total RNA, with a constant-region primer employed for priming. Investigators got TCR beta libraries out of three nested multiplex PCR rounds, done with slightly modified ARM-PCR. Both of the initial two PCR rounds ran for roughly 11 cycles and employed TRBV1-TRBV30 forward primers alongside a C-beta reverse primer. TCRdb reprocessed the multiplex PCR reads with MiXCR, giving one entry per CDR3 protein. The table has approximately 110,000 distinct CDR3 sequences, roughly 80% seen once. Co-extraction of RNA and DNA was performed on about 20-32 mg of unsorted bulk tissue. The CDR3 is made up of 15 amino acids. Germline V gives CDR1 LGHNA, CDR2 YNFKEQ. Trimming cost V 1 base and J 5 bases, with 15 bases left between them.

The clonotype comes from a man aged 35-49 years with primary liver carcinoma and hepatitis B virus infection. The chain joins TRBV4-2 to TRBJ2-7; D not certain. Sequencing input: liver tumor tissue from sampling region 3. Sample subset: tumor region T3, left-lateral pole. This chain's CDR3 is CASSQASGERDEQYF. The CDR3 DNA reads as TGTGCCAGCAGCCAAGCTTCAGGAGAGAGAGACGAGCAGTACTTC.